What follows is one T cell receptor beta chain and its context. Its target is unknown. The study ran its PCR with 60 Vbeta and 13 Jbeta primers. Using immunoSEQ multiplex PCR, the repertoire was profiled, and TCRdb retains in-frame clones only, with some absent. This repertoire shows about 150,000 clones, 82% found once; its top ten account for roughly 3.4%. The data were taken from a study of cytomegalovirus exposure and HLA in healthy donors. The study, taken as a whole, reports: For TCR beta chains, V- and J-gene trimming was later linked to a missense DCLRE1C variant. Being productive about 87% or about 30% of the time was typical of most TCR beta V segments in an earlier analysis.

Germline V gene lookup returns CDR1 SEHNR and CDR2 FQNEAQ (reference sequence). J lost 9 bases, V lost 5 bases, and 7 bases had no gene match. This CDR3 has 14 residues. The chain employs TRBV7-9 and TRBJ2-1; 10 positions match TRBD1. This sequence originates from a male donor in good health and CMV-seronegative. Sequences were obtained from PBMCs. The CDR3 coding sequence is TGTGCCAGCAGCGATTCCGGGACAGGGGTTGAGCAGTTCTTC. Translating gives CASSDSGTGVEQFF.